Following are 23 T cell receptor beta chains from one sample sequenced in a study of long-term antiretroviral therapy in people with HIV. Version v3.0 of the immunoSEQ assay ran at survey level. The assay was immunoSEQ multiplex PCR, and TCRdb's table has in-frame clones only and misses some. The data show tens of thousands of clones, around 97% seen once. The source material was unsorted PBMCs, sampled 6.9 years after starting antiretroviral therapy. The receptors derive from a young man with HIV.

The rearrangement links TRBV7-9 to TRBJ2-3; no clear D gene. Per germline, CDR1 SEHNR and CDR2 FQNEAQ (reference sequence). The CDR3 spans 13 residues. The ends were cut back, 3 bases at V and 12 bases at J, with 16 bases in the middle. The CDR3 spells CASSFILPGPQYF. The CDR3 DNA reads TGTGCCAGCAGCTTTATTCTACCAGGTCCCCAGTATTTT.

In its sample, this clone was seen once. The rearrangement joins TRBV2 to TRBJ1-6, with D perhaps matching TRBD1 (6 bases). Trimming removed 8 bases from V and 8 bases from J, with 13 bases in between. Germline-derived CDR1 and CDR2 are SNHLY and FYNNEI. This CDR3 has 13 amino acids. In DNA form, the CDR3 reads TGTGCCAGCGGGCAGGGGAGAGATTCACCCCTCCACTTT. Translation gives CASGQGRDSPLHF.

The chain employs TRBV7-3 and TRBJ2-1; either TRBD1 or TRBD2 may supply D (5 bases each). This CDR3 comprises 14 residues. CDR1 is SGHTA and CDR2 is FQGTGA in the germline V gene. Deletions cut 8 bases from V and 9 bases from J, with 20 bases between. Here the CDR3 reads CASSRGRYRGEQFF. CDR3 DNA: TGTGCCAGCTCGAGGGGTCGCTACCGGGGTGAGCAGTTCTTC.

V usage is TRBV2 and J usage is TRBJ2-3; no clear D. Germline V gene sequence: CDR1 SNHLY, CDR2 FYNNEI. CDR3 size: 14 residues. Trimming left V 3 bases short and J 2 bases short, with 9 bases between. CDR3 coding DNA: TGTGCCAGCAGTGAGGGTGGAATCACAGATACGCAGTATTTT. It codes for CASSEGGITDTQYF.

The chain combines TRBV4-3 with TRBJ2-3, with TRBD2 as a possible D gene (7 bases). V was trimmed by 0 bases and J by 3 bases, leaving 13 bases between them. Looked up from germline, CDR1 is LGHNA and CDR2 is YSLEER. The CDR3 has 16 amino acids. This CDR3 is CASSQEGGGGTDTQYF. The DNA for the CDR3 is TGCGCCAGCAGCCAAGAAGGGGGAGGGGGAACAGATACGCAGTATTTT.

The V and J genes are TRBV5-1 and TRBJ2-7; TRBD2 matches at 8 bases. The junction had 27 bases not matched to a gene; V was cut back by 7 bases and J by 6 bases. The CDR3 consists of 19 residues. From germline, CDR1 is SGHRS and CDR2 YFSETQ. CDR3 loop: CASPSLPSAGGLLSCEQYF. CDR3 DNA: TGCGCCAGCCCCTCTCTTCCCTCTGCGGGGGGCCTACTCAGCTGCGAGCAGTACTTC.

The gene calls are TRBV4-2 and TRBJ2-4, with 9 bases identical to TRBD2. The CDR3 totals 16 residues. Germline loops: CDR1 LGHNA, CDR2 YNFKEQ. V shed 7 bases, J shed 1 base, and the junction held 8 bases outside the gene matches. The CDR3 reads CASTPGRGGAKNIQYF. In DNA form, the CDR3 reads TGTGCCAGCACCCCGGGGCGGGGGGGCGCCAAAAACATTCAGTACTTC.

The chain joins TRBV6-5 to TRBJ2-5; tentative D call: TRBD1 (6 bases). Trimming removed 5 bases from V and 5 bases from J, with 18 bases in between. Germline V lookup: CDR1 MNHEY, CDR2 SVGAGI. The CDR3 spans 15 residues. The CDR3 DNA sequence: TGTGCCAGCAGTACCCCCCGGGACATCTCGGAGACCCAGTACTTC. It yields the protein CASSTPRDISETQYF.

The chain combines TRBV29-1 with TRBJ2-4, with 15 positions matching TRBD2. With V trimmed by 6 bases and J by 8 bases, 8 bases remained unmatched. The CDR3 is made up of 15 amino acids. CDR1 SQVTM and CDR2 ANQGSEA come from the germline V gene. The CDR3 bases are TGCAGCGTATGGACTAGCGGGAGGGCCGTGGACATTCAGTACTTC. Protein sequence: CSVWTSGRAVDIQYF.

This clone was picked up one time. The chain is built from TRBV19 and TRBJ2-7; a possible D gene is TRBD2 (6 bases). CDR3 size: 13 residues. V was pared by 0 bases and J by 4 bases, with 7 bases between. Germline CDR1 is LNHDA and CDR2 is SQIVND (reference sequence). CDR3 nucleotides: TGTGCCAGTAGTATAGAGGCGGGATACGAGCAGTACTTC. The encoded protein is CASSIEAGYEQYF.

The rearrangement uses TRBV20-1 and TRBJ2-7; maybe TRBD2 (6 bases). The germline V and J ends were trimmed by 6 bases and 6 bases, with 12 bases remaining between them. CDR1 and CDR2 from the germline V gene are DFQATT and SNEGSKA (reference sequence). The CDR3 contains 11 residues. The CDR3 loop is CSARLVGEQYF. CDR3 bases: TGCAGTGCAAGACTAGTTGGCGAGCAGTACTTC.

The gene calls are TRBV9 and TRBJ1-1, with a possible D match to TRBD1 (5 bases). V was pared by 4 bases and J by 7 bases, with 11 bases between. Per germline, CDR1 SGDLS and CDR2 YYNGEE. CDR3 length: 12 amino acids. CDR3 nucleotides: TGTGCCAGCAGCATCCAGGGTTTTGAAGCTTTCTTT. This gives the protein CASSIQGFEAFF.

The chain uses TRBV5-5 and TRBJ2-7; a possible D gene is TRBD2 (6 bases). Germline CDR1 SGHKS, CDR2 YYEKEE (reference sequence). V dropped 1 base and J dropped 3 bases, with 11 bases sitting between them. CDR3 length: 14 residues. This CDR3 is CASSLSAGYYEQYF. DNA of the CDR3: TGTGCCAGCAGCTTGTCGGCGGGGTACTACGAGCAGTACTTC.

The chain uses TRBV10-3 and TRBJ1-5; D unresolved. Per the germline V gene, CDR1 is ENHRY and CDR2 is SYGVKD. With 3 bases removed from V and 6 bases from J, the gap between germline ends came to 6 bases. The length of the CDR3 is 12 residues. The CDR3 is CAISDGVQPQHF. DNA for the CDR3: TGTGCCATCAGTGACGGGGTTCAGCCCCAGCATTTT.

V is TRBV19 and J is TRBJ1-2; D is perhaps TRBD1 (5 bases). The CDR3 is made up of 13 amino acids. Germline V CDR1 and CDR2: LNHDA, SQIVND (reference sequence). Deletions cut 9 bases from V and 2 bases from J, with 13 bases between. Written as DNA, the CDR3 is TGTGCCAGCACCATGGGACGGAACTATGGCTACACCTTC. This encodes CASTMGRNYGYTF.

This CDR3 is CASSLRGAGNSPLHF. The CDR3 region has the DNA TGTGCCAGCAGCTTACGGGGGGCGGGTAATTCACCCCTCCACTTT. The V call is TRBV7-8, the J call TRBJ1-6; D is possibly TRBD1 (6 bases). Trimming cost V 2 bases and J 6 bases, with 11 bases left between them. The CDR3 is made up of 15 amino acids. CDR1 SGHVS and CDR2 FQNEAQ come from the germline V gene.

The J gene is TRBJ1-4, the V gene TRBV25-1; 7 nucleotides align to TRBD1. The CDR3 extends over 15 amino acids. CDR1 MGHDK and CDR2 SYGVNS come from the germline V gene. Unmatched junction bases numbered 11, after V lost 5 bases and J lost 8 bases. DNA for the CDR3: TGTGCCAGCAGTCAATTCCAGGGGGGAGAAGAAAAACTGTTTTTT. Translation: CASSQFQGGEEKLFF.

The CDR3 here is CASSLDGGYEQYF. CDR3 nucleotides: TGCGCCAGCAGCTTGGACGGGGGGTACGAGCAGTACTTC. The V call is TRBV5-1, the J call TRBJ2-7, with 7 bases fitting TRBD2. J lost 4 bases, V lost 0 bases, and 1 base had no gene match. Per the germline V gene, CDR1 is SGHRS and CDR2 is YFSETQ. The CDR3 runs 13 residues.

The chain combines TRBV7-9 with TRBJ2-5, with 7 bases matching TRBD1. CDR1 and CDR2 from the germline V gene are SEHNR and FQNEAQ (reference sequence). This CDR3 contains 15 residues. J was trimmed by 6 bases and V by 3 bases; bases with no gene match: 10. DNA for the CDR3: TGTGCCAGCAGCTTGGTAGGAACAGGGGCGAAGACCCAGTACTTC. Its translation is CASSLVGTGAKTQYF.

The count of this clone is one. This rearrangement joins TRBV27 to TRBJ2-1; the D gene is possibly TRBD2 (6 bases). Germline V CDR1 and CDR2: MNHEY, SMNVEV (reference sequence). CDR3 length equals 17 residues. The V end lost 10 bases, the J end lost 5 bases, and 27 bases lay between the germline ends. The CDR3 loop reads CATYSYSARDSNNEQFF. The CDR3 bases are TGTGCCACATACTCGTACAGCGCCCGGGACTCTAACAATGAGCAGTTCTTC.

The V and J genes are TRBV7-9 and TRBJ2-5; TRBD1 agrees at 7 bases. V was pared by 3 bases and J by 5 bases, with 3 bases of the junction left unmatched. Per the germline V gene, CDR1 is SEHNR and CDR2 is FQNEAQ (reference sequence). The CDR3 length is 13 residues. The CDR3 loop reads CASSFGTVETQYF. CDR3 coding DNA: TGTGCCAGCAGCTTCGGGACAGTCGAGACCCAGTACTTC. Full variable domain (rest looked up from reference TRBV7-9 and TRBJ2-5): DTGVSQNPRHKITKRGQNVTFRCDPISEHNRLYWYRQTLGQGPEFLTYFQNEAQLEKSRLLSDRFSAERPKGSFSTLEIQRTEQGDSAMYLCASSFGTVETQYFGPGTRLLVL.

The CDR3 nucleotides read TGTGCCAGTAGTATTAAGGTTAGGCCCTACGAGCAGTACTTC. As protein: CASSIKVRPYEQYF. The genes are TRBV19 and TRBJ2-7, with D hard to call. The CDR3 loop spans 14 amino acids. V lost 3 bases, J lost 2 bases, and 11 bases lay in between. Per germline, CDR1 LNHDA and CDR2 SQIVND (reference sequence). Filled out from reference TRBV19 and TRBJ2-7, the complete variable domain reads DGGITQSPKYLFRKEGQNVTLSCEQNLNHDAMYWYRQDPGQGLRLIYYSQIVNDFQKGDIAEGYSVSREKKESFPLTVTSAQKNPTAFYLCASSIKVRPYEQYFGPGTRLTVT.

The chain links TRBV5-1 to TRBJ1-5; a possible D gene is TRBD1 (6 bases). V lost 4 bases and J 5 bases, leaving 16 bases between the germline ends. Per germline, CDR1 SGHRS and CDR2 YFSETQ. This CDR3 contains 15 residues. The CDR3: CASSPPRDNYQPQHF. For the CDR3, the DNA is TGCGCCAGCAGCCCCCCCCGGGACAATTATCAGCCCCAGCATTTT.